A selection of T cell receptor beta chains follows, all from one sample in a study of T cell changes during pregnancy in multiple sclerosis. This table comes from immunoSEQ multiplex PCR, and its TCRdb copy is limited to in-frame clones, with some not included. The sample yields just over 35,000 clones, about nine tenths seen once. The input for sequencing was CD4+ T cells from peripheral blood mononuclear cells, taken after pregnancy. These receptor sequences come from a female donor in good health, enrolled as a control in a pregnancy study. The CDR3 runs from the conserved cysteine through the conserved F or W.

V	length	CDR3
TRBV15	14	CATSGWRQDNEQFF
TRBV18	18	CASSPITSGDSGANVLTF
TRBV9	16	CASSVSTGGLGETQYF
TRBV11-2	17	CASSSFVAAGSNSPLHF
TRBV9	14	CASSVNGRAAEQYF
TRBV5-6	13	CASSLQSAGELFF
TRBV27	14	CASSYSPRGGTQYF
TRBV29-1	13	CSVTQDSGNTIYF
TRBV6-6	16	CASSLRQSPSQETQYF
TRBV6-1	11	CASSENVEGFF
TRBV10-3	15	CAITGQGAKGNTIYF
TRBV10-3	15	CAISEGQASNQPQHF
TRBV9	17	CASTPGLAGLGTGELFF
TRBV28	13	CASKEGTDQGYTF
TRBV5-6	14	CASTYWGQGYEQYF
TRBV7-2	15	CASSISGGAGETQYF
TRBV11-2	12	CASSLAYGELFF
TRBV5-1	12	CASSRDSLEQFF
TRBV28	15	CASSAQGGSNTEAFF
TRBV30	16	CAWSVGTGRGTWEQYF
TRBV7-2	14	CASSLMRGDTEAFF
TRBV7-2	16	CASSLAPGQEAYGYTF
TRBV11-1	16	CASSSKAGINTGELFF
TRBV6-1	13	CASRREGNNEQFF
TRBV7-3	13	CASSLQGPTEAFF
TRBV5-1	15	CASSALGQGTEKLFF
TRBV30	14	CAWRGDSSNYGYTF
TRBV13	16	CASSLERQRNTGELFF
TRBV30	14	CAWTAGGPSYEQYF
TRBV11-2	15	CASSFGGTSTDTQYF
TRBV5-1	13	CASSLPGPAEAFF
TRBV6-5	15	CASSYGQNLNTEAFF
TRBV30	12	CAWATDTDTQYF
TRBV5-1	17	CASSLEGVLAGRETQYF
TRBV7-3	16	CASSLTGSGVHNEQFF
TRBV10-3	16	CAISGGLSSYNSPLHF
TRBV7-2	15	CASSLAGQVPYEQYF
TRBV9	15	CASSSTGVGTDTQYF
TRBV7-2	13	CASRRSSGNTIYF
TRBV6-5	11	CASSYSSEQYF
TRBV5-1	16	CASSPGLSSRTDTQYF
TRBV19	13	CASRIQGYYGYTF
TRBV10-2	13	CASSELGATEAFF